What follows describes a single T cell receptor (beta chain). It lacks a known antigen. No qualities accompany the bases; no much larger clone lies one base away. This sample stems from a study of cytomegalovirus exposure and HLA in healthy donors (dated by TCRdb to 2017 to 2019). In the study overall: According to a later analysis, one platform produced both the approximately 110 validation repertoires and the 666 repertoires of the first cohort. The study aimed to test whether signatures of past pathogen exposure could be identified by cataloging public T cell receptors. In addition to the first cohort of 666 subjects, a separate validation cohort of 120 different subjects was used. To predict cytomegalovirus infection status, the study brought together high-throughput TCR immunosequencing, statistical association of individual TCRs with disease status, and machine learning.

Study-wide findings and limitations: A few of the identified cytomegalovirus-associated TCR beta chains were confirmed in vitro to be specific for cytomegalovirus antigens. The classifier was reported to diagnose cytomegalovirus status with high specificity and sensitivity in both the original and validation cohorts. While some public TCRs were present in many individuals, most TCR sequences turned up only very rarely across donors. A later analysis lacked HLA typing for the validation cohort, so it scored co-occurrence in that cohort across all 120 or so repertoires. A later analysis found that TCRs clustered in the first cohort also tended to co-occur in the roughly 120 validation repertoires, with approximately 95% of cluster scores above 0. According to the authors, the approach could potentially be generalized to other disease states and immunological phenotypes. The study gave a list of some 150 TCR beta chains associated with cytomegalovirus.

The donors belonged to the validation cohort of approximately 130 subjects, which was separate from the approximately 680-subject first cohort. Libraries were constructed by the immunoSEQ multiplex PCR assay. The paper's processing steps were these. To diagnose cytomegalovirus status from the catalog of TCR beta chain sequences, a statistical classification framework was built. TCRdb retrieved this table from immuneACCESS and kept in-frame rearrangements only. Not all clones are present; in checked studies, unresolved V genes account for under half, and no reason is known for the remainder. Clone size and the V and J calls come from that table; the DNA yielded D and trimming. Recorded for this sample are approximately 220,000 clones; under 95% of them occurred a single time. The ten largest clones take up around 1.1% of the sample. V was cut back by 0 bases and J by 5 bases, leaving a gap of 8 bases between them. There are 14 amino acids in the CDR3, from cysteine to phenylalanine inclusive. Solely the CDR3 DNA is kept, with 42 bases framed from the first base. The germline V gene yields SGHVS for CDR1 and FQNEAQ for CDR2.

The sample was PBMCs. Recombination joined TRBV7-8 with TRBJ2-1, with TRBD2 perhaps the D gene, on 5 matching bases. The sequence derives from a woman aged 18-29 years in good health and CMV-seronegative. The DNA sequence is TGTGCCAGCAGCTTAGCAGCGGAAGACAATGAGCAGTTCTTC. It encodes CASSLAAEDNEQFF.